The present T cell receptor (beta chain) was sequenced within a study of radiotherapy plus CTLA-4 blockade in lung cancer (dated by TCRdb to the late 2010s). Regarding the research as a whole: Objective responses occurred in 18% of enrolled patients, and over 30% achieved disease control.

Trimming accounts for 3 bases at V and 1 base at J, while the number of junction bases matched to no gene is 24. The CDR3 sequence holds 23 residues, the cysteine and phenylalanine included. Only CDR3 DNA is held: 69 bases, read in frame from base 1. CDR1 and CDR2 were assigned from the germline V gene as SGDLS and YYNGEE. General findings and caveats noted by the study authors: TCR clones derived from tumors expanded in peripheral blood after treatment with radiotherapy and ipilimumab. Increased serum interferon-beta after radiation, together with early dynamic changes in blood T cell clones, were reported to be the strongest predictors of response.

As regards this clone: The target of this receptor is not known. The sample holds no much larger clone one base away, and base qualities are not on file.

Libraries were built with the immunoSEQ multiplex PCR assay. In its TCRdb copy, this immuneACCESS table keeps in-frame sequences only and misses some clones. Where compared with another copy, unresolved V genes explain less than half of these, and the others have no known cause. This sample holds fewer than 40,000 clones; 60% to 80% were observed only once. The ten largest clones represent approximately 4.5% of the sample. In this study, focal radiation therapy paired with CTLA-4 blockade (ipilimumab) was tested in patients who had chemo-refractory metastatic non-small-cell lung cancer. Sequenced here: peripheral blood, sampled from a patient treated with radiotherapy plus ipilimumab. This receptor was taken from a human donor with non-small cell lung cancer whose response to radiotherapy plus ipilimumab could not be evaluated. The chain links TRBV9 with TRBJ2-1; 11 central nucleotides agree with TRBD1. The CDR3 protein: CASSDKTQGTGGKFSTSYNEQFF. In nucleotide form, the sequence is TGTGCCAGCAGCGACAAGACTCAAGGGACAGGGGGGAAGTTTTCCACGTCCTACAATGAGCAGTTCTTC.